What follows describes a single T cell receptor (beta chain). As yet, its antigen is unknown. UMIs bearing a 6-nucleotide sample barcode were added through template switching. TCRdb re-called the 5' RACE reads and gives one entry per CDR3 protein, without DNA. Its table records 400,000 to 500,000 distinct CDR3 sequences. These data are taken from a study of monozygotic twins with inflammatory bowel disease. Overall study findings and caveats: The inverse Simpson measure of TCRbeta diversity was lower in IBD patients than in healthy co-twins.

The CDR3 contains 13 residues. The chain combines TRBV12-3 or TRBV12-4 with TRBJ2-5; no DNA is available, so the TRBD1 call from TCRdb remains unchecked. Sequences were obtained from blood. The TCR originated in a human donor with ulcerative colitis or Crohn's disease, or a healthy co-twin of an affected twin (not recorded which). CDR3 sequence: CASSFSRAETQYF.